These T cell receptor beta chains were read from a single sample in a study of blood T cell repertoires in COVID-19. The table came from immunoSEQ multiplex PCR; TCRdb's copy has only in-frame clones and leaves some out. Here the sample spans about 200,000 clones, under 90% being singletons. The sample was peripheral blood. The source of these receptors is a man older than 75 with acute or convalescent COVID-19. Each CDR3 is given with its conserved first and last residue. Each record gives: D gene, V gene, clone size, J gene, CDR3 protein, CDR3 DNA. The D gene is left open where the match is weak. Clone size, where shown, is once, few, many, or a class for clones that have expanded.

d_call: NA; v_call: TRBV6-5; clone_size: NA; j_call: TRBJ1-4; cdr3_aa: CASSYGQGQVNEKLFF; cdr3_nt: TGTGCCAGCAGTTATGGGCAGGGGCAGGTTAATGAAAAACTGTTTTTT
d_call: TRBD1; v_call: TRBV11-2; clone_size: once; j_call: TRBJ2-1; cdr3_aa: CASSQRGQYPYNEQFF; cdr3_nt: TGTGCCAGCAGTCAAAGGGGACAGTACCCCTACAATGAGCAGTTCTTC
d_call: TRBD2; v_call: TRBV7-2; clone_size: NA; j_call: TRBJ2-3; cdr3_aa: CASSPLGSGVTDTQYF; cdr3_nt: TGTGCCAGCAGCCCCTTGGGTAGCGGGGTCACAGATACGCAGTATTTT
d_call: TRBD1; v_call: TRBV7-8; clone_size: NA; j_call: TRBJ1-5; cdr3_aa: CASPLDRVNQPQHF; cdr3_nt: TGTGCCAGCCCACTGGACAGGGTCAATCAGCCCCAGCATTTT
d_call: TRBD2; v_call: TRBV18; clone_size: NA; j_call: TRBJ2-1; cdr3_aa: CASSPQRGPLNEQFF; cdr3_nt: TGTGCCAGCTCACCACAGCGGGGCCCCCTCAATGAGCAGTTCTTC
d_call: TRBD1; v_call: TRBV3-1/TRBV3-2; clone_size: NA; j_call: TRBJ2-1; cdr3_aa: CASSHRQGAGEQFF; cdr3_nt: TGTGCCAGCAGCCACCGACAGGGGGCAGGTGAGCAGTTCTTC
d_call: NA; v_call: TRBV21-1; clone_size: NA; j_call: TRBJ2-1; cdr3_aa: CASSKRASGSLGGEQFF; cdr3_nt: TGTGCCAGCAGCAAAAGGGCTAGCGGGAGCCTGGGGGGTGAGCAGTTCTTC
d_call: NA; v_call: TRBV6-5; clone_size: NA; j_call: TRBJ1-5; cdr3_aa: CASSIERNRNQPQHF; cdr3_nt: TGTGCCAGCAGTATCGAGAGAAATCGCAATCAGCCCCAGCATTTT
d_call: TRBD2; v_call: TRBV6-5; clone_size: NA; j_call: TRBJ2-2; cdr3_aa: CASRPSGRVGELFF; cdr3_nt: TGTGCCAGCCGGCCTAGCGGGAGGGTCGGGGAGCTGTTTTTT
d_call: NA; v_call: TRBV7-9; clone_size: NA; j_call: TRBJ2-7; cdr3_aa: CASSLYEGGYEQYF; cdr3_nt: TGTGCCAGCAGCTTATACGAAGGGGGCTACGAGCAGTACTTC
d_call: NA; v_call: TRBV7-6; clone_size: NA; j_call: TRBJ2-2; cdr3_aa: CASSLGGSHTGELFF; cdr3_nt: TGTGCCAGCAGCTTAGGAGGGTCGCACACCGGGGAGCTGTTTTTT
d_call: NA; v_call: TRBV18; clone_size: NA; j_call: TRBJ2-2; cdr3_aa: CASSPRSGGPNTGELFF; cdr3_nt: TGTGCCAGCTCACCACGCTCGGGCGGGCCGAACACCGGGGAGCTGTTTTTT
d_call: TRBD1; v_call: TRBV5-1; clone_size: NA; j_call: TRBJ2-6; cdr3_aa: CASSLQTGGSSSGANVLTF; cdr3_nt: TGCGCCAGCAGCCTACAGACAGGGGGTTCGAGCTCTGGGGCCAACGTCCTGACTTTC
d_call: NA; v_call: TRBV11-2; clone_size: NA; j_call: TRBJ1-1; cdr3_aa: CASSFFYREAFF; cdr3_nt: TGTGCCAGCAGCTTCTTTTACAGGGAAGCTTTCTTT
d_call: TRBD1; v_call: TRBV6-5; clone_size: NA; j_call: TRBJ2-2; cdr3_aa: CASSSQGSNTGELFF; cdr3_nt: TGTGCCAGCAGTTCACAGGGGTCGAACACCGGGGAGCTGTTTTTT
d_call: NA; v_call: TRBV5-4; clone_size: NA; j_call: TRBJ2-3; cdr3_aa: CASSSWGGQDTQYF; cdr3_nt: TGTGCCAGCAGCTCTTGGGGGGGCCAGGATACGCAGTATTTT
d_call: NA; v_call: TRBV10-2; clone_size: NA; j_call: TRBJ1-3; cdr3_aa: CASSEAPSGNTIYF; cdr3_nt: TGCGCCAGCAGTGAAGCACCCTCTGGAAACACCATATATTTT
d_call: NA; v_call: TRBV19; clone_size: NA; j_call: TRBJ2-5; cdr3_aa: CASSGQGETQYF; cdr3_nt: TGTGCCAGTAGCGGACAAGGAGAGACCCAGTACTTC
d_call: NA; v_call: TRBV4-1; clone_size: NA; j_call: TRBJ2-7; cdr3_aa: CASSRYDRLEQYF; cdr3_nt: TGCGCCAGCAGCCGTTATGACAGGCTCGAGCAGTACTTC
d_call: TRBD1; v_call: TRBV24-1; clone_size: NA; j_call: TRBJ1-5; cdr3_aa: CATSDPSGTGFNQPQHF; cdr3_nt: TGTGCCACCAGTGATCCATCAGGGACAGGGTTCAATCAGCCCCAGCATTTT
d_call: TRBD2; v_call: TRBV4-3; clone_size: NA; j_call: TRBJ2-2; cdr3_aa: CASSQEAGGRPHIGELFF; cdr3_nt: TGCGCCAGCAGCCAAGAAGCTGGCGGGAGGCCCCACATCGGGGAGCTGTTTTTT
d_call: NA; v_call: TRBV30; clone_size: few; j_call: TRBJ2-2; cdr3_aa: CAWIAGPGGTGELFF; cdr3_nt: TGTGCCTGGATAGCCGGTCCTGGAGGAACCGGGGAGCTGTTTTTT
d_call: TRBD2; v_call: TRBV3-1/TRBV3-2; clone_size: NA; j_call: TRBJ2-5; cdr3_aa: CASSQERGLVQETQYF; cdr3_nt: TGTGCCAGCAGCCAAGAGAGGGGACTAGTCCAAGAGACCCAGTACTTC
d_call: NA; v_call: TRBV5-6; clone_size: NA; j_call: TRBJ2-7; cdr3_aa: CASSPPTGGPSYEQYF; cdr3_nt: TGTGCCAGCAGCCCCCCAACAGGTGGACCCTCCTACGAGCAGTACTTC
d_call: TRBD1; v_call: TRBV5-1; clone_size: NA; j_call: TRBJ1-6; cdr3_aa: CASSTTGQGASAPLHF; cdr3_nt: TGCGCCAGCAGCACAACGGGACAGGGGGCCTCGGCACCCCTCCACTTT
d_call: NA; v_call: TRBV3-1/TRBV3-2; clone_size: NA; j_call: TRBJ1-5; cdr3_aa: CASSQAPGNGNQPQHF; cdr3_nt: TGTGCCAGCAGCCAAGCCCCGGGGAACGGCAATCAGCCCCAGCATTTT
d_call: NA; v_call: TRBV12-3/TRBV12-4; clone_size: NA; j_call: TRBJ1-4; cdr3_aa: CASSLLEKLFF; cdr3_nt: TGTGCCAGCAGTCTACTCGAAAAACTGTTTTTT
d_call: NA; v_call: TRBV7-8; clone_size: NA; j_call: TRBJ2-5; cdr3_aa: CASSSIKNGQETQYF; cdr3_nt: TGTGCCAGCAGCTCGATTAAGAACGGCCAAGAGACCCAGTACTTC
d_call: TRBD1; v_call: TRBV2; clone_size: once; j_call: TRBJ1-6; cdr3_aa: CASKEDRGSSPLHF; cdr3_nt: TGTGCCAGCAAAGAGGACAGGGGCAGCTCACCCCTCCACTTT
d_call: NA; v_call: TRBV6-2/TRBV6-3; clone_size: NA; j_call: TRBJ1-2; cdr3_aa: CASSVTYNYGYTF; cdr3_nt: TGTGCCAGCAGTGTCACCTATAACTATGGCTACACCTTC
d_call: TRBD2; v_call: TRBV6-2/TRBV6-3; clone_size: few; j_call: TRBJ2-5; cdr3_aa: CASSKIGTSGETQYF; cdr3_nt: TGTGCCAGCAGTAAAATTGGGACTAGCGGAGAGACCCAGTACTTC
d_call: TRBD1; v_call: TRBV29-1; clone_size: NA; j_call: TRBJ2-1; cdr3_aa: CSVIRDRGGNEQFF; cdr3_nt: TGCAGCGTTATCCGGGACAGGGGAGGAAATGAGCAGTTCTTC
d_call: NA; v_call: TRBV10-3; clone_size: NA; j_call: TRBJ2-7; cdr3_aa: CAISGSAYEQYF; cdr3_nt: TGTGCCATCAGTGGTTCAGCCTACGAGCAGTACTTC
d_call: TRBD1; v_call: TRBV5-5; clone_size: NA; j_call: TRBJ1-1; cdr3_aa: CASSLWDRGTEAFF; cdr3_nt: TGTGCCAGCAGCCTCTGGGACAGGGGCACTGAAGCTTTCTTT
d_call: TRBD1; v_call: TRBV7-3; clone_size: once; j_call: TRBJ2-3; cdr3_aa: CASSRTGSTDTQYF; cdr3_nt: TGTGCCAGCAGCCGGACAGGGAGCACAGATACGCAGTATTTT
d_call: NA; v_call: TRBV19; clone_size: NA; j_call: TRBJ2-1; cdr3_aa: CASSVYGDYEQFF; cdr3_nt: TGTGCCAGTAGCGTTTACGGGGACTATGAGCAGTTCTTC
d_call: NA; v_call: TRBV7-3; clone_size: NA; j_call: TRBJ2-1; cdr3_aa: CASSGGLTSNEQFF; cdr3_nt: TGTGCCAGCAGCGGCGGGCTAACTAGCAATGAGCAGTTCTTC
d_call: TRBD2; v_call: TRBV15; clone_size: few; j_call: TRBJ2-1; cdr3_aa: CATSRRGRGRSYNEQFF; cdr3_nt: TGTGCCACCAGCAGACGCGGGCGCGGGAGATCCTACAATGAGCAGTTCTTC
d_call: NA; v_call: TRBV19; clone_size: NA; j_call: TRBJ2-5; cdr3_aa: CASSEGGGSMEETQYF; cdr3_nt: TGTGCCAGTAGCGAAGGGGGAGGGAGCATGGAAGAGACCCAGTACTTC
d_call: TRBD1; v_call: TRBV19; clone_size: NA; j_call: TRBJ1-5; cdr3_aa: CASSTVGQGNQPQHF; cdr3_nt: TGTGCCAGTAGCACCGTCGGACAGGGCAATCAGCCCCAGCATTTT
d_call: TRBD1; v_call: TRBV28; clone_size: once; j_call: TRBJ1-1; cdr3_aa: CASRSGTGGTEAFF; cdr3_nt: TGTGCCAGCAGGTCCGGGACAGGGGGCACTGAAGCTTTCTTT
d_call: TRBD1; v_call: TRBV29-1; clone_size: NA; j_call: TRBJ1-2; cdr3_aa: CSVVSRGSEGYTF; cdr3_nt: TGCAGCGTTGTAAGCAGGGGGTCCGAGGGCTACACCTTC
d_call: TRBD1; v_call: TRBV7-3; clone_size: once; j_call: TRBJ2-1; cdr3_aa: CASSHRGRNFNEQFF; cdr3_nt: TGTGCCAGCAGTCACAGGGGGCGTAATTTCAATGAGCAGTTCTTC
d_call: TRBD1; v_call: TRBV7-2; clone_size: few; j_call: TRBJ1-1; cdr3_aa: CASSSGTANTEAFF; cdr3_nt: TGTGCCAGCAGCTCCGGGACAGCGAACACTGAAGCTTTCTTT
d_call: TRBD1; v_call: TRBV28; clone_size: NA; j_call: TRBJ2-7; cdr3_aa: CASIPWDRTYEQYF; cdr3_nt: TGTGCCAGCATCCCTTGGGACAGGACCTACGAGCAGTACTTC
d_call: NA; v_call: TRBV19; clone_size: NA; j_call: TRBJ2-3; cdr3_aa: CASTAQFTDTQYF; cdr3_nt: TGTGCCAGTACCGCCCAGTTCACAGATACGCAGTATTTT
d_call: TRBD1; v_call: TRBV5-6; clone_size: NA; j_call: TRBJ1-6; cdr3_aa: CASSLRDSPSSYNSPLHF; cdr3_nt: TGTGCCAGCAGCTTAAGGGACAGCCCGAGCTCCTATAATTCACCCCTCCACTTT
d_call: TRBD1; v_call: TRBV30; clone_size: NA; j_call: TRBJ2-7; cdr3_aa: CAWSPDGTGGSQYF; cdr3_nt: TGTGCCTGGAGTCCCGATGGGACAGGGGGTTCTCAGTACTTC
d_call: NA; v_call: TRBV29-1; clone_size: NA; j_call: TRBJ1-3; cdr3_aa: CSVTGSGNTIYF; cdr3_nt: TGCAGCGTTACGGGATCTGGAAACACCATATATTTT
d_call: NA; v_call: TRBV19; clone_size: NA; j_call: TRBJ1-5; cdr3_aa: CASSIGAVSNQPQHF; cdr3_nt: TGTGCCAGTAGTATAGGGGCAGTTAGCAATCAGCCCCAGCATTTT
d_call: TRBD1; v_call: TRBV7-2; clone_size: NA; j_call: TRBJ1-4; cdr3_aa: CASSWGGQGGEKLFF; cdr3_nt: TGTGCCAGCAGTTGGGGAGGACAGGGCGGTGAAAAACTGTTTTTT
d_call: TRBD1; v_call: TRBV10-2; clone_size: NA; j_call: TRBJ2-1; cdr3_aa: CASSFQQGDEQFF; cdr3_nt: TGCGCCAGCAGTTTCCAGCAGGGGGATGAGCAGTTCTTC
d_call: TRBD1; v_call: TRBV12-5; clone_size: NA; j_call: TRBJ1-2; cdr3_aa: CASGLGGQGPYGYTF; cdr3_nt: TGTGCTAGTGGTTTGGGTGGACAGGGGCCCTATGGCTACACCTTC
d_call: NA; v_call: TRBV2; clone_size: NA; j_call: TRBJ2-2; cdr3_aa: CASSEDRVNTGELFF; cdr3_nt: TGTGCCAGCAGTGAAGACAGGGTGAACACCGGGGAGCTGTTTTTT
d_call: NA; v_call: TRBV2; clone_size: NA; j_call: TRBJ1-2; cdr3_aa: CASRRSEDGYTF; cdr3_nt: TGTGCCAGCAGGCGGTCAGAGGATGGCTACACCTTC
d_call: TRBD2; v_call: TRBV10-3; clone_size: NA; j_call: TRBJ2-5; cdr3_aa: CAISGLAGAGETQYF; cdr3_nt: TGTGCCATCAGTGGTTTAGCGGGAGCGGGAGAGACCCAGTACTTC